This T cell receptor beta chain was identified in a study of patients and donors after allogeneic stem cell transplantation. TCRdb ran MiXCR on the RT-PCR reads and lists one entry per CDR3 protein. The sample lists approximately 430,000 distinct CDR3 sequences; about a sixth were seen once. This clonotype was counted many times. From germline, CDR1 is SQVTM and CDR2 ANQGSEA. V was pared by 5 bases and J by 10 bases, with 14 bases between. This CDR3 has 11 amino acids. The TCR originated in a human donor who was either an allogeneic HSCT recipient or a stem cell or donor lymphocyte infusion donor (not recorded which). It is not recorded whose cells these are; they may come from a transplant donor. The chain couples TRBV29-1 to TRBJ1-1; a weak D match, TRBD1 (6 bases). Sequenced material: blood, either unsorted or a sorted T cell fraction (not recorded which). The CDR3 is CSVTGRGGAFF. CDR3 sequence (DNA): TGCAGCGTTACGGGGAGAGGGGGAGCTTTCTTT.